One sample yielded the 26 T cell receptor beta chains listed below, sequenced in a study of T-cell memory formation after mild COVID-19. TCRdb used MiXCR to reprocess the 5' RACE reads, holding one entry per CDR3 protein. The repertoire holds 350,000 or so distinct CDR3 sequences, with roughly 19% as singletons. Material for sequencing was PBMCs or a T cell subset sorted from them (not recorded which). These receptors were collected from a man younger than 35 who had mild COVID-19 (a few samples of this study predate the infection). Cell type and time point are not known.

This clonotype has only a few counts. The genes are TRBV9 and TRBJ2-7; D remains unclear. Germline V gene lookup returns CDR1 SGDLS and CDR2 YYNGEE. The CDR3 loop spans 14 amino acids. V was pared by 3 bases and J by 4 bases, with 14 bases between. Here the CDR3 reads CASSEDGTSYEQYF. The CDR3, as DNA: TGTGCCAGCAGCGAGGATGGAACCTCATACGAGCAGTACTTC.

The chain joins TRBV4-1 to TRBJ1-2, with D unresolved. Looked up from germline, CDR1 is MGHRA and CDR2 is YSYEKL. Trimming stripped 2 bases from V and 8 bases from J, with 12 bases between. The CDR3 consists of 13 residues. CDR3 sequence reads: CASSQLLGIGYTF. CDR3 DNA: TGCGCCAGCAGCCAACTGCTCGGCATCGGCTACACCTTC.

This chain joins TRBV4-3 and TRBJ2-1; D call uncertain. The ends were cut back, 3 bases at V and 7 bases at J, with 22 bases in the middle. CDR1 and CDR2 from the germline V gene are LGHNA and YSLEER. The CDR3 extends over 17 amino acids. DNA of the CDR3: TGCGCCAGCAGCCACCCTGGAGCAACGGCCCGACGGAATGAGCAGTTCTTC. It specifies CASSHPGATARRNEQFF.

This clonotype was seen more than once but under ten times. The chain couples TRBV7-2 to TRBJ2-4, with D perhaps given as TRBD1 or TRBD2 (6 bases each). CDR1 SGHTA and CDR2 FQGNSA come from the germline V gene. This CDR3 has 15 residues. Deletions cut 5 bases from V and 7 bases from J, with 18 bases between. The CDR3 is CASSQRGAAWNIQYF. The CDR3 DNA reads as TGTGCCAGCAGCCAGAGGGGGGCGGCTTGGAACATTCAGTACTTC.

This clonotype was observed a few times. This chain joins TRBV6-5 and TRBJ1-2; 7 bases line up with TRBD1. This CDR3 is 16 amino acids long. In germline, CDR1 is MNHEY, CDR2 SVGAGI. Germline trimming cut 5 bases from V and 4 bases from J; bases unmatched to any gene: 13. Written as DNA, the CDR3 is TGTGCCAGCAGTCGGAAGACTTTGGGACAGAGCTATGGCTACACCTTC. It codes for CASSRKTLGQSYGYTF.

This clonotype was counted between two and nine times. This chain uses TRBV7-9 with TRBJ2-2; D call uncertain. Trimming took off 5 bases at V and 6 bases at J, with 10 bases between the two ends. This CDR3 has 13 amino acids. CDR1 SEHNR and CDR2 FQNEAQ come from the germline V gene (reference sequence). As DNA, the CDR3 is TGTGCCAGCAGCCGCCGCAACCCCGGGGAGCTGTTTTTT. It yields the protein CASSRRNPGELFF.

The chain couples TRBV6-6 to TRBJ1-4; tentative D call: TRBD1 (5 bases). V was shortened by 6 bases and J by 2 bases, with 13 bases between the two germline ends. Per the germline V gene, CDR1 is MNHNY and CDR2 is SVGAGI (reference sequence). There are 15 residues in the CDR3. CDR3 residues: CASRIDSYTNEKLFF. As DNA, the CDR3 is TGTGCCAGCAGGATCGACAGCTACACTAATGAAAAACTGTTTTTT.

The V and J genes are TRBV15 and TRBJ1-2; a possible D gene is TRBD1 (6 bases). This CDR3 comprises 16 residues. Germline V CDR1 and CDR2: LNHNV, YYDKDF (reference sequence). Trimming cost V 1 base and J 6 bases, with 18 bases left between them. CDR3 nucleotide sequence: TGTGCCACCAGCAGAGCTATTATCGGACAGCGTGATGGCTACACCTTC. Its translation: CATSRAIIGQRDGYTF.

J is TRBJ2-5 and V is TRBV4-2; the D gene is possibly TRBD2 (5 bases). V lost 2 bases and J 5 bases, leaving 12 bases between the germline ends. Germline V gene sequence: CDR1 LGHNA, CDR2 YNFKEQ. The CDR3 spans 14 residues. The CDR3 sequence: CASSQPGSRETQYF. DNA for the CDR3: TGTGCCAGCAGCCAACCGGGGAGCCGGGAGACCCAGTACTTC.

The chain joins TRBV12-3 or TRBV12-4 to TRBJ2-7, with D possibly called TRBD1 or TRBD2 (5 bases each). The CDR3 spans 13 residues. The V and J ends lost 3 bases and 3 bases respectively, with 9 bases between them. The CDR3 is CASSFRDGYEQYV. The CDR3 nucleotides read TGTGCCAGCAGTTTTCGGGACGGCTACGAGCAGTACGTC.

V usage is TRBV7-3 and J usage is TRBJ2-1; D gene uncertain. Trimming pared 4 bases from V and 7 bases from J, leaving 11 bases between. CDR1 and CDR2 from the germline V gene are SGHTA and FQGTGA. The CDR3 contains 13 residues. CDR3 in amino acids: CASSSDGANEQFF. Written as DNA, the CDR3 is TGTGCCAGCAGCTCCGACGGTGCGAATGAGCAGTTCTTC.

There are a few counts of this clonotype. This sequence joins TRBV21-1 and TRBJ2-5; TRBD1, the table's D call, lacks a check against the DNA. TRBV21-1 is termed a pseudogene. The CDR3 has 16 amino acids. The CDR3 nucleotides read TGTGCCAGCAGCAAACAGGGGAACAGGACCTCTGAGACCCAGTACTTC. Amino acid sequence: CASSKQGNRTSETQYF.

The J gene is TRBJ1-5, the V gene TRBV2; D is uncertain. Germline loops: CDR1 SNHLY, CDR2 FYNNEI. CDR3 length equals 17 residues. With 0 bases removed from V and 1 base from J, the gap between germline ends came to 13 bases. The CDR3 DNA is TGTGCCAGCAGTGAAGCGTTTAAAGGGAGGAGCAATCAGCCCCAGCATTTT. Protein: CASSEAFKGRSNQPQHF.

This clonotype was seen more than once but under ten times. V gene TRBV6-1 combines with J gene TRBJ2-7, with a tentative D call TRBD1 (5 bases). Deletions cut 3 bases from V and 3 bases from J, with 9 bases between. CDR1 is MNHNS and CDR2 is SASEGT in the germline V gene. The CDR3 totals 13 residues. The CDR3: CASSDAQGYEQYF. The CDR3 nucleotides read TGTGCCAGCAGTGACGCGCAGGGCTACGAGCAGTACTTC.

This clonotype was counted ten times or more. This chain links TRBV28 with TRBJ2-6, with a weak D call TRBD1 (6 bases). The germline V gene encodes CDR1 MDHEN and CDR2 SYDVKM. V was shortened by 3 bases and J by 3 bases, with 9 bases between the two germline ends. The CDR3 totals 15 residues. In DNA, the CDR3 is TGTGCCAGCAGTTTGCAGGGGAGTGGGGCCAACGTCCTGACTTTC. This codes for CASSLQGSGANVLTF.

This clonotype was recorded a few times. The chain combines TRBV30 with TRBJ1-5, with D perhaps matching TRBD1 (5 bases). V was shortened by 0 bases and J by 4 bases, with 13 bases between the two germline ends. The CDR3 runs to 15 residues. The V gene's germline CDR1 is GTSNPN and CDR2 SVGIG (reference sequence). CDR3 DNA sequence: TGTGCCTGGAGTGTTTCAGGGACGGTGAATCAGCCCCAGCATTTT. Translating it yields CAWSVSGTVNQPQHF.

The chain recombines TRBV11-2 with TRBJ1-2; D is uncertain. Germline lookup yields CDR1 SGHAT and CDR2 FQNNGV. Deletions cut 2 bases from V and 5 bases from J, with 9 bases between. The CDR3 runs 13 residues. CDR3 nucleotides: TGTGCCAGCAGCTTACCCGAGCTATATGGCTACACCTTC. It yields the protein CASSLPELYGYTF.

The chain joins TRBV9 to TRBJ1-1, with D maybe TRBD1 (6 bases). This CDR3 has 13 amino acids. V was pared by 4 bases and J by 6 bases, with 13 bases between. Germline CDR1 reads SGDLS; CDR2 reads YYNGEE. CDR3 DNA sequence: TGTGCCAGCAGCACCCAGGGGAATGCTGAAGCTTTCTTT. It specifies CASSTQGNAEAFF.

The rearrangement joins TRBV20-1 to TRBJ2-2, with a possible D match to TRBD2 (6 bases). Germline CDR1 and CDR2: DFQATT and SNEGSKA (reference sequence). This CDR3 is 11 amino acids long. Trimming stripped 3 bases from V and 11 bases from J, with 10 bases between. DNA of the CDR3: TGCAGTGCTAGGCAGGGACTCGAGCTGTTTTTT. Its protein is CSARQGLELFF.

This clonotype showed up just a few times. The chain has TRBV5-1 and TRBJ2-5; no definite D call. The length of the CDR3 is 12 residues. CDR1 and CDR2 (germline): SGHRS, YFSETQ. The V end lost 4 bases, the J end lost 6 bases, and 10 bases lay between the germline ends. CDR3 in DNA: TGCGCCAGCAGCCTACCAAGACAGACCCAGTACTTC. Protein sequence: CASSLPRQTQYF.

This clonotype showed up just a few times. The chain couples TRBV7-2 to TRBJ2-7; 11 nucleotides align to TRBD1. The CDR3 covers 16 residues. The ends lost 1 base at V and 3 bases at J; junction bases unmatched: 5. Germline V gene lookup returns CDR1 SGHTA and CDR2 FQGNSA. The CDR3 coding sequence is TGTGCCAGCAGCTTAGTCCGCGGGACAGGGGGCTACGAGCAGTACTTC. Encoded protein: CASSLVRGTGGYEQYF.

This clonotype was seen more than once but under ten times. The chain links TRBV4-1 to TRBJ1-1; 9 bases agree with TRBD1. Unmatched junction bases numbered 6, after V lost 6 bases and J lost 1 base. Germline CDR1 reads MGHRA; CDR2 reads YSYEKL. This CDR3 is built from 15 residues. The CDR3 DNA reads as TGCGCCAGCAGGGACAGGGGTGTTTCGAACACTGAAGCTTTCTTT. Its protein product is CASRDRGVSNTEAFF.

This clonotype appeared many times. This chain connects TRBV10-3 to TRBJ2-1; possible D gene TRBD1, 6 bases. The V end was cut by 2 bases, the J end by 0 bases, with 11 bases between. This CDR3 region has 16 residues. Per germline, CDR1 ENHRY and CDR2 SYGVKD. The CDR3 loop is CAISEGQTSSYNEQFF. CDR3 DNA: TGTGCCATCAGTGAGGGACAGACAAGCTCCTACAATGAGCAGTTCTTC.

The CDR3 nucleotides are TGTGCCACCAGAAGGGGGGACGGGACAAACTATGGCTACACCTTC. This codes for CATRRGDGTNYGYTF. The chain recombines TRBV15 with TRBJ1-2, with D maybe TRBD1 (6 bases). The CDR3 loop spans 15 amino acids. V was shortened by 6 bases and J by 2 bases, with 16 bases between the two germline ends. CDR1 LNHNV and CDR2 YYDKDF come from the germline V gene (reference sequence).

This clonotype appeared a single time. The V call is TRBV6-2 or TRBV6-3, the J call TRBJ2-1; TRBD1 might be the D (5 bases). In germline, CDR1 is MNHEY, CDR2 SVGEGT. Trimming cost V 0 bases and J 6 bases, with 12 bases left between them. The CDR3 sequence is 15 residues long. CDR3 in DNA: TGTGCCAGCAGTTACTCCGGCTCAGGGCCCAATGAGCAGTTCTTC. This encodes CASSYSGSGPNEQFF.

This clonotype appeared a few times. The CDR3 region is CASSQGQGPNSPLHF. As DNA, the CDR3 is TGCGCCAGCAGCCAAGGGCAGGGGCCCAATTCACCCCTCCACTTT. The chain combines TRBV4-3 with TRBJ1-6; possible D gene TRBD1, 6 bases. V was shortened by 1 base and J by 7 bases, with 11 bases between the two germline ends. Germline CDR1 is LGHNA and CDR2 is YSLEER. The CDR3 consists of 15 residues.